Below are 26 T cell receptor beta chains sequenced from a single sample in a study of blood T cell repertoires in COVID-19. Profiling relied on immunoSEQ multiplex PCR, and the TCRdb table lists in-frame clones only, not all of them. The sample has around 130,000 clones, roughly nine tenths seen once; the top ten hold about 29%. Source material: peripheral blood. The receptors here all came from a man in his 70s with active or convalescent COVID-19.

This chain uses TRBV10-3 with TRBJ2-7; D not certain. The germline V gene has CDR1 ENHRY and CDR2 SYGVKD. The CDR3 sequence is 14 residues long. The V and J ends lost 0 bases and 3 bases respectively, with 9 bases between them. This CDR3 is CAISESKDNYEQYF. CDR3 DNA sequence: TGTGCCATCAGTGAGTCTAAAGACAACTACGAGCAGTACTTC.

V is TRBV27 and J is TRBJ1-1; maybe TRBD1 (5 bases). V lost 1 base to trimming and J lost 5 bases, with 8 bases between them. The CDR3 has 13 residues. The germline CDR1 and CDR2 sequences are MNHEY and SMNVEV (reference sequence). CDR3 bases: TGTGCCAGCAGTTTATACGGGGGGACTGAAGCTTTCTTT. Protein product: CASSLYGGTEAFF.

The table lists this clone with a count of one. The chain joins TRBV20-1 to TRBJ1-2; 8 nucleotides line up with TRBD1. The CDR3 totals 17 residues. The germline V gene encodes CDR1 DFQATT and CDR2 SNEGSKA (reference sequence). The V and J ends lost 3 bases and 2 bases, in that order; junction bases with no gene match: 14. Here the CDR3 reads CSASSTGGTNPNYGYTF. CDR3 sequence (DNA): TGCAGTGCTAGTAGTACAGGGGGGACCAATCCAAACTATGGCTACACCTTC.

This clone was detected a few times. Other DNA sequences from this sample encode an identical CDR3 as well. This chain joins TRBV7-9 and TRBJ2-2; D is perhaps TRBD1 (5 bases). V gave up 3 bases and J gave up 0 bases, with 5 bases separating them. The CDR3 is made up of 14 amino acids. Germline CDR1 and CDR2: SEHNR and FQNEAQ (reference sequence). As DNA, the CDR3 is TGTGCCAGCAGCTTCAGGGCGAACACCGGGGAGCTGTTTTTT. Protein: CASSFRANTGELFF.

This sequence joins TRBV5-4 and TRBJ2-5; TRBD2 aligns across 13 bases. The CDR3 is 17 residues long. The J segment lost 5 bases and the V segment lost 4 bases, leaving 11 bases of the junction unmatched. CDR1 and CDR2 from the germline V gene are SGHNT and YYREEE (reference sequence). The CDR3 coding sequence is TGTGCCAGCAGCCGAGGAGAACTAGCGGGAGGGTGGGAGACCCAGTACTTC. Encoded protein: CASSRGELAGGWETQYF.

This clone has only one observation. The chain combines TRBV4-1 with TRBJ2-7, with D hard to call. Trimming took off 4 bases at V and 3 bases at J, with 10 bases between the two ends. Germline-derived CDR1 and CDR2 are MGHRA and YSYEKL. The CDR3 contains 13 residues. The CDR3 reads CASSLDRYYEQYF. DNA for the CDR3: TGCGCCAGCAGCCTAGACCGTTACTACGAGCAGTACTTC.

This sequence joins TRBV6-1 and TRBJ1-6; D is perhaps TRBD1 (5 bases). The germline V gene encodes CDR1 MNHNS and CDR2 SASEGT. Trimming cost V 3 bases and J 10 bases, with 10 bases left between them. The CDR3 has 13 amino acids. The CDR3 DNA follows: TGTGCCAGCAGTGAGGGGACTAGCTCACCCCTCCACTTT. It specifies CASSEGTSSPLHF.

This rearrangement joins TRBV28 to TRBJ1-1; D gene ambiguous. V was shortened by 4 bases and J by 0 bases, with 9 bases between the two germline ends. In germline, CDR1 is MDHEN, CDR2 SYDVKM. The CDR3 extends over 14 amino acids. This chain's CDR3 is CASSSPVLNTEAFF. The DNA for the CDR3 is TGTGCCAGCAGTTCCCCCGTATTGAACACTGAAGCTTTCTTT. The variable domain in full, with the rest retrieved from reference TRBV28 and TRBJ1-1, is DVKVTQSSRYLVKRTGEKVFLECVQDMDHENMFWYRQDPGLGLRLIYFSYDVKMKEKGDIPEGYSVSREKKERFSLILESASTNQTSMYLCASSSPVLNTEAFFGQGTRLTVV.

This clone appeared a single time. This sequence joins TRBV6-6 and TRBJ1-4; no definite D call. The CDR3 loop spans 16 amino acids. The ends were cut back, 4 bases at V and 0 bases at J, with 12 bases in the middle. The V gene's germline CDR1 is MNHNY and CDR2 SVGAGI (reference sequence). The CDR3 coding sequence is TGTGCCAGCAGTTTGCAGGTACCTGCAACTAATGAAAAACTGTTTTTT. Protein product: CASSLQVPATNEKLFF.

The CDR3 region is CASSPDSSGNTIYF. The CDR3 nucleotides read TGTGCCAGCTCACCGGACAGCTCTGGAAACACCATATATTTT. The chain recombines TRBV18 with TRBJ1-3, with a weak D call TRBD1 (6 bases). CDR1 and CDR2 (germline): KGHSH, LQKENI. This CDR3 region has 14 residues. Trimming stripped 3 bases from V and 0 bases from J, with 6 bases between.

CDR3 residues: CSVYRGDTEAFF. The CDR3 coding sequence is TGCAGCGTCTACAGGGGGGACACTGAAGCTTTCTTT. The gene calls are TRBV29-1 and TRBJ1-1; the match to TRBD1 covers 8 bases. Germline V gene lookup returns CDR1 SQVTM and CDR2 ANQGSEA. Trimming at V came to 6 bases and at J to 3 bases, leaving 3 bases not matched to a gene. The CDR3 extends over 12 amino acids.

DNA of the CDR3: TGTGCCAGTAGTCCGGGACAGAATCAGCCCCAGCATTTT. It translates to CASSPGQNQPQHF. The chain joins TRBV19 to TRBJ1-5, with 7 nucleotides matching TRBD1. V shed 5 bases and J 4 bases; nucleotides not matched to a gene: 2. Per germline, CDR1 LNHDA and CDR2 SQIVND (reference sequence). The CDR3 runs 13 residues. The variable domain in full, with the rest retrieved from reference TRBV19 and TRBJ1-5, is DGGITQSPKYLFRKEGQNVTLSCEQNLNHDAMYWYRQDPGQGLRLIYYSQIVNDFQKGDIAEGYSVSREKKESFPLTVTSAQKNPTAFYLCASSPGQNQPQHFGDGTRLSIL.

The chain uses TRBV6-5 and TRBJ1-4; no clear D gene. V lost 7 bases and J 8 bases, leaving 20 bases between the germline ends. This CDR3 has 15 residues. Germline CDR1 reads MNHEY; CDR2 reads SVGAGI. Here the CDR3 reads CASIAGAPAREKLFF. CDR3 sequence (DNA): TGTGCCAGCATCGCTGGAGCCCCCGCAAGGGAAAAACTGTTTTTT.

This clone was recorded a few times. The rearrangement uses TRBV2 and TRBJ1-4; D call uncertain. Trimming removed 2 bases from V and 7 bases from J, with 8 bases in between. The germline gives CDR1 SNHLY, CDR2 FYNNEI. The CDR3 totals 13 residues. CDR3 region: CASSEQQAEKLFF. For the CDR3, the DNA is TGTGCCAGCAGTGAACAGCAGGCTGAAAAACTGTTTTTT.

The sample holds one count of this clone. The rearrangement links TRBV3-1 (or the pseudogene TRBV3-2) to TRBJ2-7, with 7 bases aligning to TRBD2. The V segment lost 4 bases and the J segment 5 bases; nucleotides outside the gene matches: 14. The CDR3 consists of 16 residues. Per germline, CDR1 LGHDT and CDR2 YNNKEL (reference sequence). DNA for the CDR3: TGTGCCAGCAGCCCGGCGCTCGGGGAGGGCCTTAACGAGCAGTACTTC. It codes for CASSPALGEGLNEQYF.

The DNA of the CDR3 is TGTGCCAGCAGCTTGAGGGAGGTCGGCAATCAGCCCCAGCATTTT. Amino acid sequence: CASSLREVGNQPQHF. The V gene is TRBV2, the J gene TRBJ1-5, with no clear D. Deletions cut 6 bases from V and 2 bases from J, with 14 bases between. CDR1 SNHLY and CDR2 FYNNEI come from the germline V gene. CDR3 size: 15 residues. Full variable domain (remainder filled in from reference TRBV2 and TRBJ1-5): EPEVTQTPSHQVTQMGQEVILRCVPISNHLYFYWYRQILGQKVEFLVSFYNNEISEKSEIFDDQFSVERPDGSNFTLKIRSTKLEDSAMYFCASSLREVGNQPQHFGDGTRLSIL.

With regard to this clone: The same CDR3 arises from other DNA sequences in this sample as well. The chain joins TRBV19 to TRBJ2-3; 15 positions agree with TRBD2. The CDR3 length is 15 residues. J was trimmed by 6 bases and V by 4 bases; bases with no gene match: 2. The germline CDR1 and CDR2 sequences are LNHDA and SQIVND (reference sequence). The CDR3 nucleotides read TGTGCCAGTAGTACCGGACTAGCGGGGGGGGATACGCAGTATTTT. Translating it yields CASSTGLAGGDTQYF.

Only a few counts were recorded for this clone. The J gene is TRBJ2-3, the V gene TRBV3-1 (or the pseudogene TRBV3-2); D is possibly TRBD2 (6 bases). This CDR3 region has 16 residues. Deletions cut 1 base from V and 3 bases from J, with 14 bases between. Germline V gene lookup returns CDR1 LGHDT and CDR2 YNNKEL (reference sequence). The CDR3 DNA follows: TGTGCCAGCAGCCAAGCGGAGGGAACCTTTACAGATACGCAGTATTTT. As protein: CASSQAEGTFTDTQYF.

This sequence joins TRBV7-9 and TRBJ2-7; D is possibly TRBD2 (6 bases). V was shortened by 1 base and J by 3 bases, with 13 bases between the two germline ends. The CDR3 has 15 amino acids. CDR1 and CDR2 from the germline V gene are SEHNR and FQNEAQ (reference sequence). The CDR3 protein is CASSLGVGGNYEQYF. The CDR3 DNA reads TGTGCCAGCAGCTTAGGGGTCGGGGGAAACTACGAGCAGTACTTC.

CDR3 in amino acids: CASSWTGAYQETQYF. CDR3 DNA sequence: TGTGCCAGCAGCTGGACAGGGGCGTACCAAGAGACCCAGTACTTC. V is TRBV7-3 and J is TRBJ2-5, with 9 bases that match TRBD1. The germline V gene has CDR1 SGHTA and CDR2 FQGTGA. The CDR3 has 15 residues. Trimming removed 4 bases from V and 0 bases from J; junction bases left unmatched: 3. Full variable domain (outside the CDR3, taken from reference TRBV7-3 and TRBJ2-5): GAGVSQTPSNKVTEKGKYVELRCDPISGHTALYWYRQSLGQGPEFLIYFQGTGAADDSGLPNDRFFAVRPEGSVSTLKIQRTERGDSAVYLCASSWTGAYQETQYFGPGTRLLVL.

The chain couples TRBV9 to TRBJ2-3; D gene uncertain. The germline V and J ends were trimmed by 3 bases and 6 bases, with 8 bases remaining between them. CDR3 length: 12 residues. The germline V gene encodes CDR1 SGDLS and CDR2 YYNGEE. For the CDR3, the DNA is TGTGCCAGCAGCGGAGTTACGGATACGCAGTATTTT. Protein sequence: CASSGVTDTQYF.

The chain carries TRBV27 and TRBJ1-5; the match to TRBD1 covers 7 bases. From germline, CDR1 is MNHEY and CDR2 SMNVEV (reference sequence). This CDR3 has 16 residues. With 4 bases clipped from V and 3 bases from J, the junction kept 9 bases outside the gene matches. The CDR3 here is CASSSAGGVYNQPQHF. DNA of the CDR3: TGTGCCAGCAGTTCGGCAGGGGGTGTTTACAATCAGCCCCAGCATTTT.

The chain couples TRBV6-1 to TRBJ1-3, with D perhaps matching TRBD1 (5 bases). The CDR3 runs 19 residues. Germline V gives CDR1 MNHNS, CDR2 SASEGT. The V end lost 3 bases, the J end lost 0 bases, and 21 bases lay between the germline ends. The CDR3 loop is CASSEGYGYVGGSGNTIYF. The DNA of the CDR3 is TGTGCCAGCAGTGAGGGTTATGGATATGTGGGGGGCTCTGGAAACACCATATATTTT.

The chain recombines TRBV6-5 with TRBJ2-7; 7 bases map to TRBD1. CDR1 and CDR2 from the germline V gene are MNHEY and SVGAGI. The CDR3 runs to 16 residues. J was trimmed by 5 bases and V by 0 bases; bases with no gene match: 10. The CDR3 nucleotides read TGTGCCAGCAGTTACTCCCAACAGGGGTTGAACCACGAGCAGTACTTC. Residues: CASSYSQQGLNHEQYF.

V gene TRBV7-9 combines with J gene TRBJ2-7, with 8 bases lining up with TRBD2. CDR1 and CDR2 (germline): SEHNR, FQNEAQ (reference sequence). Trimming removed 7 bases from V and 4 bases from J; junction bases left unmatched: 12. This CDR3 has 15 residues. The CDR3 protein is CASTPSGTSPYEQYF. The CDR3 region has the DNA TGTGCCAGCACCCCCAGTGGGACTAGTCCTTACGAGCAGTACTTC.

This rearrangement joins TRBV9 to TRBJ2-5; 8 positions match TRBD2. CDR1 SGDLS and CDR2 YYNGEE come from the germline V gene. The CDR3 consists of 14 residues. The V segment lost 0 bases and the J segment 5 bases; nucleotides outside the gene matches: 3. CDR3: CASSVASGGETQYF. CDR3 DNA: TGTGCCAGCAGCGTAGCTTCGGGGGGGGAGACCCAGTACTTC.